The next 30 T cell receptor beta chains were all read from a single sample in a study of CD8+CD57+ T cells in acquired aplastic anemia. Genomic DNA constituted the template upon which TCR beta VDJ and CDR3 profiling was performed. TCRdb called the reads again in MiXCR, with one record for every CDR3 protein. The sample has 55,000 to 80,000 distinct CDR3 sequences, 50% to 55% seen once; the top ten hold about 8.3%. Specimen: sorted CD4+, CD8+, or CD8+CD57+ T cells (not recorded which) from PBMCs. These receptors all stem from a human donor in good health, serving as a control.

This clonotype was recorded once. The junction shows a germline mismatch at one end, possibly a read error. The chain combines TRBV15 with TRBJ2-7, with unresolved D. Per germline, CDR1 LNHNV and CDR2 YYDKDF (reference sequence). There are 15 residues in the CDR3. CDR3 sequence reads: CATNRDREVAYEQYF. The CDR3 coding sequence is TGTGCCACCAACAGAGATCGTGAGGTTGCCTACGAGCAGTACTTC.

CDR3 bases: TGTGCCAGCAGCCAAGTAGGCGGCTACACCTTC. This codes for CASSQVGGYTF. This chain links TRBV3-1 with TRBJ1-2, with D unclear. The CDR3 contains 11 residues. CDR1 and CDR2 from the germline V gene are LGHDT and YNNKEL (reference sequence). The V end lost 1 base, the J end lost 8 bases, and 5 bases lay between the germline ends. Filled out from reference TRBV3-1 and TRBJ1-2, the complete variable domain reads DTAVSQTPKYLVTQMGNDKSIKCEQNLGHDTMYWYKQDSKKFLKIMFSYNNKELIINETVPNRFSPKSPDKAHLNLHINSLELGDSAVYFCASSQVGGYTFGSGTRLTVV.

The chain carries TRBV2 and TRBJ1-6; D gene ambiguous. The CDR3 runs to 15 residues. Looked up from germline, CDR1 is SNHLY and CDR2 is FYNNEI. The ends were cut back, 5 bases at V and 9 bases at J, with 17 bases in the middle. CDR3 region: CASSYKVLRSSPLHF. The CDR3 DNA is TGTGCCAGCAGTTATAAAGTTCTCCGTAGTTCACCCCTCCACTTT.

This clonotype appeared many times. J is TRBJ1-1 and V is TRBV11-2; D possibly corresponds to TRBD1 (5 bases). Trimming shortened V by 0 bases and J by 4 bases, and 27 bases separated the two germline ends. Germline V CDR1 and CDR2: SGHAT, FQNNGV. The CDR3 is 20 amino acids. The CDR3 reads CASSLDLLAATVKVGTEAFF. The CDR3 region has the DNA TGTGCCAGCAGCTTAGATTTGTTAGCGGCGACAGTCAAAGTAGGCACTGAAGCTTTCTTT.

The V and J genes are TRBV9 and TRBJ2-6; TRBD1 matches 11 bases. The length of the CDR3 is 17 residues. The J segment lost 3 bases and the V segment lost 4 bases, leaving 6 bases of the junction unmatched. From germline, CDR1 is SGDLS and CDR2 YYNGEE. CDR3 DNA: TGTGCCAGCAGCACTCGGACAGGGGGCGGTGGGGCCAACGTCCTGACTTTC. Protein sequence: CASSTRTGGGGANVLTF.

This chain uses TRBV24-1 with TRBJ1-2, with D tentatively TRBD1 (5 bases). The germline V and J ends were trimmed by 4 bases and 3 bases, with 8 bases remaining between them. CDR1 KGHDR and CDR2 SFDVKD come from the germline V gene. The CDR3 totals 13 residues. CDR3 sequence reads: CATSEGGDYGYTF. The CDR3 DNA sequence: TGTGCCACCAGTGAGGGGGGAGACTATGGCTACACCTTC.

The gene calls are TRBV10-3 and TRBJ2-1; TRBD2 agrees at 7 bases. The CDR3 has 18 residues. In germline, CDR1 is ENHRY, CDR2 SYGVKD. The V segment lost 4 bases and the J segment 0 bases; nucleotides outside the gene matches: 12. For the CDR3, the DNA is TGTGCCATCAGTGGCTCGGGGAGGGGAGCCCGCTCCTACAATGAGCAGTTCTTC. It specifies CAISGSGRGARSYNEQFF.

The rearrangement links TRBV2 to TRBJ1-4; no clear D gene. The CDR3 is made up of 14 amino acids. V lost 5 bases and J lost 0, with 7 bases in between. Per the germline V gene, CDR1 is SNHLY and CDR2 is FYNNEI. The CDR3 DNA follows: TGTGCCAGCAGTATCGGTCCAACTAATGAAAAACTGTTTTTT. Amino acids: CASSIGPTNEKLFF.

This clonotype was seen at least ten times. V and J are TRBV2 and TRBJ2-6, with 7 bases aligning to TRBD1. Germline loops: CDR1 SNHLY, CDR2 FYNNEI. With 7 bases clipped from V and 0 bases from J, the junction kept 12 bases outside the gene matches. CDR3 size: 18 residues. The CDR3 spells CASIPTGTENSGANVLTF. CDR3 nucleotide sequence: TGTGCCAGCATCCCCACCGGGACAGAAAACTCTGGGGCCAACGTCCTGACTTTC.

Ten or more counts support this clonotype. The chain joins TRBV6-5 to TRBJ2-5; TRBD2 matches 8 bases. The CDR3 spans 14 residues. CDR1 and CDR2 (germline): MNHEY, SVGAGI. Unmatched junction bases numbered 8, after V lost 6 bases and J lost 5 bases. CDR3 protein: CASRRTSSGETQYF. In DNA, the CDR3 is TGTGCCAGCAGGCGGACTAGCTCCGGGGAGACCCAGTACTTC.

J is TRBJ2-1 and V is TRBV29-1; D remains unclear. Germline V gene sequence: CDR1 SQVTM, CDR2 ANQGSEA. Trimming removed 4 bases from V and 10 bases from J, with 14 bases in between. This CDR3 is built from 12 residues. CDR3 in amino acids: CSVGLGFREQFF. CDR3 DNA: TGCAGCGTTGGGTTGGGTTTTCGGGAGCAGTTCTTC.

V and J are TRBV7-9 and TRBJ2-7, with D possibly TRBD2 on 6 matching bases. Trimming stripped 5 bases from V and 1 base from J, with 15 bases between. The CDR3 is made up of 15 amino acids. In germline, CDR1 is SEHNR, CDR2 FQNEAQ (reference sequence). The CDR3 region has the DNA TGTGCCAGCAGCCCAGCGCGGGGCCCGTCCTACGAGCAGTACTTC. It yields the protein CASSPARGPSYEQYF. Filled out from reference TRBV7-9 and TRBJ2-7, the complete variable domain reads DTGVSQNPRHKITKRGQNVTFRCDPISEHNRLYWYRQTLGQGPEFLTYFQNEAQLEKSRLLSDRFSAERPKGSFSTLEIQRTEQGDSAMYLCASSPARGPSYEQYFGPGTRLTVT.

The CDR3 DNA follows: TGTGCCAGCACCAACCCGGGACTCGTACGGGAAAAACTGTTTTTT. Translating it yields CASTNPGLVREKLFF. This sequence joins TRBV2 and TRBJ1-4; D perhaps matches TRBD1 (5 bases). This CDR3 is built from 15 residues. CDR1 is SNHLY, CDR2 FYNNEI, per germline. V was shortened by 7 bases and J by 8 bases, with 20 bases between the two germline ends.

In its sample, this clonotype is medium-sized (0.01 to 0.1%). DNA of the CDR3: TGTGCCATCAGGGAGCTGGACAAGCCCTACGAGCAGTACTTC. Translation: CAIRELDKPYEQYF. This chain joins TRBV10-3 and TRBJ2-7; maybe TRBD1 (5 bases). The CDR3 runs to 14 residues. Trimming removed 6 bases from V and 2 bases from J, with 14 bases in between. Germline V CDR1 and CDR2: ENHRY, SYGVKD.

The chain has TRBV29-1 and TRBJ2-7; maybe TRBD1 (5 bases). Germline V gives CDR1 SQVTM, CDR2 ANQGSEA. CDR3 length: 14 amino acids. Between the trimmed V and J ends, which lost 5 bases and 0 bases, there was a span of 14 bases. The CDR3 DNA is TGCAGCGTTCAAATAGGGGCCAACTCCTACGAGCAGTACTTC. This gives the protein CSVQIGANSYEQYF.

This chain's CDR3 is CASGAGLVIDEQFF. CDR3 coding DNA: TGTGCCAGCGGCGCGGGACTAGTAATTGATGAGCAGTTCTTC. The chain couples TRBV9 to TRBJ2-1, with 8 bases that match TRBD2. The germline CDR1 and CDR2 sequences are SGDLS and YYNGEE. The CDR3 consists of 14 residues. J lost 8 bases, V lost 7 bases, and 11 bases had no gene match. The variable domain in full, with the rest retrieved from reference TRBV9 and TRBJ2-1, is DSGVTQTPKHLITATGQRVTLRCSPRSGDLSVYWYQQSLDQGLQFLIQYYNGEERAKGNILERFSAQQFPDLHSELNLSSLELGDSALYFCASGAGLVIDEQFFGPGTRLTVL.

The V call is TRBV30, the J call TRBJ1-6; D gene unclear. Trimming took 0 bases from V and 9 from J, leaving 9 bases between them. Germline V gives CDR1 GTSNPN, CDR2 SVGIG (reference sequence). This CDR3 contains 13 residues. The CDR3 reads CAWSVLVGSPLHF. The CDR3 nucleotides are TGTGCCTGGAGTGTACTTGTCGGTTCACCCCTCCACTTT.

The V call is TRBV13, the J call TRBJ1-2; D might be TRBD1 (5 bases). V lost 7 bases, J lost 2 bases, and 14 bases lay in between. The CDR3 is 14 residues long. Germline assignment: CDR1 PRHDT and CDR2 FYEKMQ (reference sequence). The CDR3 nucleotides are TGTGCCAGCACCGAGGAGGGGAGGAACTATGGCTACACCTTC. Its protein product is CASTEEGRNYGYTF. The variable domain in full, completed from reference TRBV13 and TRBJ1-2, reads AAGVIQSPRHLIKEKRETATLKCYPIPRHDTVYWYQQGPGQDPQFLISFYEKMQSDKGSIPDRFSAQQFSDYHSELNMSSLELGDSALYFCASTEEGRNYGYTFGSGTRLTVV.

The chain carries TRBV29-1 and TRBJ2-1; 9 positions match TRBD1. The CDR3 runs 17 residues. V shed 3 bases, J shed 3 bases, and the junction held 12 bases outside the gene matches. CDR1 SQVTM and CDR2 ANQGSEA come from the germline V gene. The DNA for the CDR3 is TGCAGCGTTGAGCTCGGGCCCCGGACAGGGGACTACAATGAGCAGTTCTTC. Protein sequence: CSVELGPRTGDYNEQFF.

The rearrangement uses TRBV2 and TRBJ1-1; 8 bases fit TRBD1. This CDR3 is built from 14 residues. Germline CDR1 and CDR2: SNHLY and FYNNEI. V lost 6 bases and J lost 3; bases outside the gene matches: 6. The CDR3 is CASRPEQGDTEAFF. The CDR3, as DNA: TGTGCCAGCAGGCCTGAACAGGGGGACACTGAAGCTTTCTTT.

Many counts were recorded for this clonotype. The V call is TRBV5-1, the J call TRBJ2-2, with TRBD2 matching over 14 bases. Per the germline V gene, CDR1 is SGHRS and CDR2 is YFSETQ. This CDR3 has 20 residues. Trimming removed 3 bases from V and 4 bases from J; junction bases left unmatched: 14. Here the CDR3 reads CASSWAGTSGSWRGTGELFF. CDR3 nucleotides: TGCGCCAGCAGCTGGGCCGGGACTAGCGGGAGTTGGCGTGGCACCGGGGAGCTGTTTTTT. Using reference TRBV5-1 and TRBJ2-2 for the parts outside the CDR3, the full variable domain is KAGVTQTPRYLIKTRGQQVTLSCSPISGHRSVSWYQQTPGQGLQFLFEYFSETQRNKGNFPGRFSGRQFSNSRSEMNVSTLELGDSALYLCASSWAGTSGSWRGTGELFFGEGSRLTVL.

The rearrangement uses TRBV7-8 and TRBJ1-5; the D is unclear. V was cut by 4 bases and J by 2 bases, with 3 bases left in between. Germline-derived CDR1 and CDR2 are SGHVS and FQNEAQ. This CDR3 is 12 amino acids long. The CDR3 nucleotides read TGTGCCAGCAGCTCGGGCAATCAGCCCCAGCATTTT. Translation gives CASSSGNQPQHF.

This chain connects TRBV10-3 to TRBJ1-2; D may be TRBD1 (6 bases). Germline V gives CDR1 ENHRY, CDR2 SYGVKD. The V end lost 4 bases, the J end lost 2 bases, and 11 bases lay between the germline ends. The CDR3 loop spans 14 amino acids. The CDR3 loop reads CAISGAQGNYGYTF. CDR3 coding DNA: TGTGCCATCAGTGGCGCTCAGGGGAACTATGGCTACACCTTC.

In nucleotides, the CDR3 is TGCAGCGTTCAGGGCGGGAGTAGCAATGAGCAGTTCTTC. Encoded protein: CSVQGGSSNEQFF. The chain recombines TRBV29-1 with TRBJ2-1, with 7 positions matching TRBD2. The CDR3 totals 13 residues. J lost 6 bases, V lost 5 bases, and 7 bases had no gene match. Germline lookup yields CDR1 SQVTM and CDR2 ANQGSEA.

Many counts were recorded for this clonotype. The rearrangement uses TRBV2 and TRBJ2-3; unclear D gene. The V end lost 2 bases, the J end lost 1 base, and 13 bases lay between the germline ends. CDR1 and CDR2 from the germline V gene are SNHLY and FYNNEI. This CDR3 is built from 16 residues. For the CDR3, the DNA is TGTGCCAGCAGTGAAAACAATGGTATGGGCACAGATACGCAGTATTTT. It specifies CASSENNGMGTDTQYF.

The chain links TRBV29-1 to TRBJ2-3; the match to TRBD2 covers 9 bases. Trimming cost V 6 bases and J 3 bases; bases outside gene matches: 10. Germline V gene sequence: CDR1 SQVTM, CDR2 ANQGSEA. The CDR3 runs 15 residues. The CDR3 here is CSVSPLAGPTDTQYF. Here the CDR3 DNA reads TGCAGCGTAAGTCCCCTAGCGGGACCTACAGATACGCAGTATTTT.

This chain connects TRBV19 to TRBJ2-7; D is perhaps TRBD1 (7 bases). Germline values: CDR1 LNHDA, CDR2 SQIVND (reference sequence). V dropped 6 bases and J dropped 7 bases, with 10 bases sitting between them. The CDR3 is made up of 11 amino acids. This CDR3 is CASRQGREQYF. The CDR3 DNA reads TGTGCCAGTAGACAGGGGAGGGAGCAGTACTTC.

This clonotype was observed a single time. The chain has TRBV15 and TRBJ2-5, with unresolved D. Trimming removed 0 bases at V and 1 base at J, with 6 bases between. The CDR3 is made up of 14 amino acids. Per germline, CDR1 LNHNV and CDR2 YYDKDF (reference sequence). For the CDR3, the DNA is TGTGCCACCAGCAGAGATCTCTCCCAAGAGACCCAGTACTTC. Residues: CATSRDLSQETQYF.

The chain has TRBV5-1 and TRBJ2-5; a weak D match, TRBD1 (6 bases). Germline V gene data show CDR1 as SGHRS and CDR2 as YFSETQ. The ends were cut back, 3 bases at V and 11 bases at J, with 23 bases in the middle. This CDR3 contains 15 residues. This CDR3 reads CASSSFGQFADEQYF. The CDR3 DNA is TGCGCCAGCAGCTCATTCGGACAGTTTGCTGATGAGCAGTACTTC.

This clonotype was counted between two and nine times. The chain links TRBV19 to TRBJ1-6; tentative D call: TRBD1 (6 bases). The ends were cut back, 5 bases at V and 5 bases at J, with 13 bases in the middle. Germline CDR1 is LNHDA and CDR2 is SQIVND (reference sequence). This CDR3 is 15 amino acids long. CDR3 bases: TGTGCCAGTAGTTCACAGGGTCAGAATAATTCACCCCTCCACTTT. Translated, it gives CASSSQGQNNSPLHF.